A selection of T cell receptor beta chains follows, all from one sample in a study of identical twins. TCRdb processed the 5' RACE reads anew with MiXCR; each CDR3 protein has one entry. The sample shows under 500,000 distinct CDR3 sequences, around 15% of them seen only once. The same data also went into a second study, on yellow fever vaccine responses in identical twins.

Sequencing input: CD4+ T cells sorted from blood. Source of these receptors: a woman aged 18-29 years in good health. CDR3s include the opening cysteine and the closing phenylalanine or tryptophan. D genes are given only for firm matches. Size tells how often a clone was seen (once, few, many) or the class of an expanded clone, and some rows leave it out.

clone size	J gene	D gene	V gene	CDR3 DNA	CDR3 protein
few	TRBJ2-1	TRBD2	TRBV28	TGTGCCAGCAGGGCAGCGGGAACTGAGCAGTTCTTC	CASRAAGTEQFF
few	TRBJ2-6	TRBD1	TRBV4-2	TGTGCCAGCAGCCAAGATACGGGGGGGACAGGGGGCTCTGGGGCCAACGTCCTGACTTTC	CASSQDTGGTGGSGANVLTF
few	TRBJ2-3	NA	TRBV7-9	TGTGCCAGCAGCTGGAAGGATACGTGGGATACGCAGTATTTT	CASSWKDTWDTQYF
few	TRBJ2-1	NA	TRBV27	TGTGCCAGCAGTTTCCAAGGTCAGGGGTTTAATGAGCAGTTCTTC	CASSFQGQGFNEQFF
NA	TRBJ2-3	NA	TRBV7-2	TGTGCCAGCAGCCCAAGGGAGCGGGCGGTAGATACGCAGTATTTT	CASSPRERAVDTQYF
NA	TRBJ2-1	NA	TRBV27	TGTGCCAGCAGTTTATATCTAGTCGGTGAGCAGTTCTTC	CASSLYLVGEQFF
many	TRBJ2-1	NA	TRBV24-1	TGTGCCACCAGTGATTTAGCAGGGGTCTCCTACAATGAGCAGTTCTTC	CATSDLAGVSYNEQFF
few	TRBJ2-1	TRBD2	TRBV10-2	TGCGCCAGCAGACTAGCGGGGGAGGTTTCTGAGCAGTTCTTC	CASRLAGEVSEQFF
NA	TRBJ2-1	TRBD2	TRBV3-1	TGTGCCAGCAGTTTCGGACTAGAAGAGGGGAATGAGCAGTTCTTC	CASSFGLEEGNEQFF
NA	TRBJ2-3	TRBD1	TRBV27	TGTGCCAGCAGCTTGGACAGGGACCGAGATACGCAGTATTTT	CASSLDRDRDTQYF
once	TRBJ2-5	TRBD2	TRBV11-2	TGTGCCAGCAGGTTGAGGGAGGGTGAGACCCAGTACTTC	CASRLREGETQYF
many	TRBJ1-1	NA	TRBV5-1	TGCGCCAGCAGTTTTCCCGGGGGAACTGAAGCTTTCTTT	CASSFPGGTEAFF
few	TRBJ2-3	NA	TRBV7-2	TGTGCCAGCAGCCTCAGGGGCCCGGCTAGCGAGACAGATACGCAGTATTTT	CASSLRGPASETDTQYF
NA	TRBJ2-7	NA	TRBV20-1	TGCAGTGCTAGCCCAGCTCCAACATACGAGCAGTACTTC	CSASPAPTYEQYF
NA	TRBJ2-7	NA	TRBV28	TGTGCCAGCAGGCGATCCGGGACGGTATCCTACGAGCAGTACTTC	CASRRSGTVSYEQYF
NA	TRBJ2-2	TRBD2	TRBV5-1	TGCGCCAGCAGCTTGTTCTGGGGACTAGCGGGGGGGCCAGTCGCCGGGGAGCTGTTTTTT	CASSLFWGLAGGPVAGELFF
many	TRBJ2-7	TRBD1	TRBV7-2	TGTGCCAGCAGTTTTCCTCAGGGGGCGCAAGGCTACGAGCAGTACTTC	CASSFPQGAQGYEQYF
NA	TRBJ2-5	TRBD1	TRBV14	TGTGCCAGCAGCCAAGAGCCCGGACAGGGGCGGCAAGAGACCCAGTACTTC	CASSQEPGQGRQETQYF
NA	TRBJ2-7	NA	TRBV29-1	TGCAGCGTGAAGTCCGGGGTTTCCTACGAGCAGTACTTC	CSVKSGVSYEQYF
many	TRBJ1-6	NA	TRBV12-3/TRBV12-4	TGTGCCAGCAGTCCTTCCGGCAGGAGTTCACCCCTCCACTTT	CASSPSGRSSPLHF
many	TRBJ2-4	NA	TRBV12-3/TRBV12-4	TGTGCCAGCAGTTTAGCGCTTGGAGGGTTTTATGCAAACATTCAGTACTTC	CASSLALGGFYANIQYF
NA	TRBJ2-7	TRBD1	TRBV10-3	TGTGCCACCTCGACAGGGACCCACGAGCAGTACTTC	CATSTGTHEQYF
few	TRBJ2-2	TRBD2	TRBV12-3/TRBV12-4	TGTGCCATCAGTCGTGGACTAGCGGGAGGGCCGATCACCGGGGAGCTGTTTTTT	CAISRGLAGGPITGELFF
NA	TRBJ2-3	TRBD2	TRBV5-1	TGCGCCAGCAGCAATGGACTAGCGAGGACAGATACGCAGTATTTT	CASSNGLARTDTQYF
few	TRBJ2-3	TRBD2	TRBV6-4	TGTGCCAGCAGTGTGGGACTAGGCACAGATACGCAGTATTTT	CASSVGLGTDTQYF
many	TRBJ2-7	NA	TRBV18	TGTGCCAGCTCACCCTCCACAGGGTTCGAGCAGTACTTC	CASSPSTGFEQYF
few	TRBJ2-3	NA	TRBV28	TGTGCCAGCATTTTCGCAGGGGCGCCGGATACGCAGTATTTT	CASIFAGAPDTQYF
NA	TRBJ2-3	NA	TRBV29-1	TGCAGCGTTGAGGGCCCCACAGATACGCAGTATTTT	CSVEGPTDTQYF